This T cell receptor beta chain was identified in a study of cytomegalovirus exposure and HLA in healthy donors. Study results and caveats: With DRB1 most and HLA-C fewest, TCR association rates differed between HLA loci in a later analysis. Within the data, a cluster of highly shared sequence variants was likely a sequencing artifact. Generally TCR sequences proved uncommon, though certain public TCRs appeared in numerous donors. Specificity for CMV antigens was confirmed in vitro for a few of the CMV-associated chains.

To note about this clone: Its antigen is as yet unknown.

Germline V lookup: CDR1 SGHAT, CDR2 FQNNGV. The CDR3 covers 15 residues. V shed 2 bases and J shed 1 base, with 12 bases lying between them. Primers: 60 Vbeta forward and 13 Jbeta reverse. Repertoires were generated with immunoSEQ multiplex PCR, while TCRdb's copy carries only in-frame clones and drops some. The table has 150,000 to 200,000 clones, around 80% seen once; the top ten hold about 2.3%. The receptor was derived from a woman aged 50 to 60 in good health and CMV-seronegative. V gene TRBV11-2 combines with J gene TRBJ2-7; weak D call: TRBD1 (6 bases). The sample was PBMCs. CDR3 bases: TGTGCCAGCAGCTTATCACAGGGTTGGTCCTACGAGCAGTACTTC. Translating it yields CASSLSQGWSYEQYF.